This T cell receptor (beta chain) was sequenced in a study of T cell responses to AZD1222 COVID-19 vaccine. Notes on the study in general: Repertoire sampling occurred only after the peak T cell response. Unmutated variant regions are reportedly the target of nearly half of TCRs that are spike-specific. Two AZD1222 doses significantly raised spike-specific TCR breadth and depth over controls.

Data came from immunoSEQ multiplex PCR; TCRdb stores just in-frame clones and leaves some out. This repertoire shows about 150,000 clones, 88% found once; its top ten account for just under 7%. A word on this clone: Its target is unknown.

CDR1 SNHLY and CDR2 FYNNEI come from the germline V gene. This CDR3 region has 14 residues. V was pared by 8 bases and J by 2 bases, with 6 bases of the junction left unmatched. The chain links TRBV2 to TRBJ1-2; 9 nucleotides line up with TRBD1. The material sequenced was peripheral blood, taken after recovery from COVID-19. The clonotype was recovered from an adult who had recovered from COVID-19. CDR3 loop: CASRSQGANYGYTF. The CDR3 DNA reads TGTGCCAGCCGATCACAGGGGGCCAACTATGGCTACACCTTC.